The present T cell receptor beta chain was sequenced within a study of patients and donors after allogeneic stem cell transplantation. The junction had 5 bases not matched to a gene; V was cut back by 2 bases and J by 5 bases. This CDR3 has 14 residues. Germline CDR1 and CDR2: KGHSH and LQKENI. This clonotype showed up just a few times. TCRdb redid the calling of the RT-PCR reads with MiXCR, one entry per CDR3 protein. The table records roughly 960,000 distinct CDR3 sequences, under 20% of them present only once. Sequencing input: blood, either unsorted or a sorted T cell fraction (not recorded which). The origin of this receptor is a human donor who was either an allogeneic HSCT recipient or a stem cell or donor lymphocyte infusion donor (not recorded which). It is not recorded whose cells these are; they may come from a transplant donor. The V and J genes are TRBV18 and TRBJ1-1; 7 bases agree with TRBD1. This CDR3 reads CASSPWDRSTEAFF. CDR3 coding DNA: TGTGCCAGCTCACCATGGGACAGATCTACTGAAGCTTTCTTT. The variable domain in full, with the rest retrieved from reference TRBV18 and TRBJ1-1, is NAGVMQNPRHLVRRRGQEARLRCSPMKGHSHVYWYRQLPEEGLKFMVYLQKENIIDESGMPKERFSAEFPKEGPSILRIQQVVRGDSAAYFCASSPWDRSTEAFFGQGTRLTVV.